The 28 T cell receptor beta chains reported below all come from one sample, sequenced in a study of blood T cell repertoires in COVID-19. The table came from immunoSEQ multiplex PCR; TCRdb's copy has only in-frame clones and leaves some out. The data contain 130,000 or so clones, around nine tenths of them singletons. The sequencing input was peripheral blood. These receptors were obtained from a man aged 65 to 85 with active COVID-19.

The J gene is TRBJ2-1, the V gene TRBV5-8; 9 bases are shared with TRBD1. The trim removed 3 bases at V and 2 bases at J, leaving 3 bases unmatched. In germline, CDR1 is SGHTS, CDR2 YDEGEE. The CDR3 is 15 residues long. The DNA for the CDR3 is TGTGCCAGCAGCTCATACAGGGGGCCCTACAATGAGCAGTTCTTC. Translation: CASSSYRGPYNEQFF.

CDR3 region: CASRLQGTGNTIYF. CDR3 coding DNA: TGTGCCAGCAGGCTACAGGGAACCGGAAACACCATATATTTT. V gene TRBV3-1 (or the pseudogene TRBV3-2) combines with J gene TRBJ1-3; D possibly corresponds to TRBD1 (6 bases). The CDR3 is made up of 14 amino acids. Germline lookup yields CDR1 LGHDT and CDR2 YNNKEL (reference sequence). V was shortened by 6 bases and J by 4 bases, with 13 bases between the two germline ends.

V is TRBV5-4 and J is TRBJ2-3; 12 bases are shared with TRBD2. Germline V lookup: CDR1 SGHNT, CDR2 YYREEE (reference sequence). This CDR3 spans 16 amino acids. V lost 4 bases and J lost 3; bases outside the gene matches: 6. The CDR3 region has the DNA TGTGCCAGCAGCATCTGGACTAGCGGGATTACAGATACGCAGTATTTT. Residues: CASSIWTSGITDTQYF.

This chain connects TRBV18 to TRBJ2-1, with 7 positions matching TRBD2. The trim removed 3 bases at V and 4 bases at J, leaving 9 bases unmatched. There are 16 residues in the CDR3. From germline, CDR1 is KGHSH and CDR2 LQKENI. CDR3 bases: TGTGCCAGCTCACCGCAACTAGCGTTGAGGTACAATGAGCAGTTCTTC. Its protein is CASSPQLALRYNEQFF.

This rearrangement joins TRBV30 to TRBJ2-1, with a tentative D call TRBD2 (6 bases). V was trimmed by 6 bases and J by 4 bases, leaving 10 bases between them. Germline V gene sequence: CDR1 GTSNPN, CDR2 SVGIG (reference sequence). This CDR3 contains 12 residues. The CDR3 DNA is TGTGCCTGCCGAGGGACTTACAATGAGCAGTTCTTC. It specifies CACRGTYNEQFF.

This rearrangement joins TRBV28 to TRBJ2-7; 7 nucleotides match TRBD1. Germline V gives CDR1 MDHEN, CDR2 SYDVKM. The CDR3 runs to 12 residues. Trimming took 7 bases from V and 6 from J; bases not matched to a gene: 6. The CDR3 region has the DNA TGTGCCAGCATAACATCAGGGGGCGAGCAGTACTTC. The encoded protein is CASITSGGEQYF.

The chain couples TRBV7-2 to TRBJ2-2, with a weak D call TRBD1 (6 bases). Germline V gene sequence: CDR1 SGHTA, CDR2 FQGNSA. The CDR3 spans 15 residues. Trimming removed 5 bases at V and 5 bases at J, with 15 bases between. CDR3 bases: TGTGCCAGCAGCCAGAGCGGAAGGGGGACCGGGGAGCTGTTTTTT. Translated: CASSQSGRGTGELFF.

The CDR3 spells CASSASGFYNEQFF. The CDR3 DNA sequence: TGTGCCAGCAGTGCTAGCGGGTTCTACAATGAGCAGTTCTTC. This rearrangement joins TRBV27 to TRBJ2-1, with 8 positions matching TRBD2. Germline V gene sequence: CDR1 MNHEY, CDR2 SMNVEV (reference sequence). The V and J ends lost 5 bases and 3 bases, in that order; junction bases with no gene match: 3. The CDR3 sequence is 14 residues long.

This clone was observed a single time. Within the sample, other DNA sequences also encode this same CDR3. The chain recombines TRBV5-1 with TRBJ2-7, with a tentative D call TRBD2 (5 bases). CDR3 size: 14 residues. From germline, CDR1 is SGHRS and CDR2 YFSETQ. Trimming cost V 0 bases and J 2 bases, with 9 bases left between them. CDR3 loop: CASSLGLATYEQYF. The CDR3 region has the DNA TGCGCCAGCAGCTTGGGGCTAGCTACCTACGAGCAGTACTTC.

V usage is TRBV4-2 and J usage is TRBJ1-1; TRBD1 agrees at 9 bases. Trimming took 4 bases from V and 5 from J; bases not matched to a gene: 5. CDR1 is LGHNA and CDR2 is YNFKEQ in the germline V gene. The CDR3 totals 14 residues. For the CDR3, the DNA is TGTGCCAGCAGCCTTGGACAGGGGAGAACTGAAGCTTTCTTT. It specifies CASSLGQGRTEAFF.

The rearrangement joins TRBV28 to TRBJ2-4; possibly TRBD1 for D (6 bases). This CDR3 has 13 amino acids. Trimming removed 2 bases at V and 13 bases at J, with 15 bases between. Germline CDR1 is MDHEN and CDR2 is SYDVKM. The CDR3 loop reads CASSLRQTGWQYF. The CDR3 DNA follows: TGTGCCAGCAGTTTAAGACAGACAGGCTGGCAGTACTTC.

The rearrangement uses TRBV6-2 or TRBV6-3 and TRBJ2-7, with TRBD2 identical over 7 bases. This CDR3 comprises 14 residues. The ends lost 2 bases at V and 5 bases at J; junction bases unmatched: 6. Germline V gene lookup returns CDR1 MNHEY and CDR2 SVGEGT. For the CDR3, the DNA is TGTGCCAGCAGTTACGGCGGGAGCTTCCACGAGCAGTACTTC. It codes for CASSYGGSFHEQYF.

The genes are TRBV2 and TRBJ1-6, with 10 bases that match TRBD1. The CDR3 extends over 17 amino acids. The V gene end was trimmed by 6 bases and the J gene end by 7 bases; junction bases not matched to a gene: 12. The germline V gene has CDR1 SNHLY and CDR2 FYNNEI. The CDR3 here is CASRRLAGQGGNSPLHF. For the CDR3, the DNA is TGTGCCAGCAGACGATTAGCCGGACAGGGGGGGAATTCACCCCTCCACTTT.

The chain recombines TRBV7-9 with TRBJ1-3, with D possibly TRBD1 on 5 matching bases. This CDR3 has 13 residues. Trimming removed 8 bases at V and 0 bases at J, with 8 bases between. The germline V gene encodes CDR1 SEHNR and CDR2 FQNEAQ (reference sequence). The CDR3 reads CASSDSSGNTIYF. CDR3 sequence (DNA): TGTGCCAGCTCCGACAGCTCTGGAAACACCATATATTTT.

This chain joins TRBV7-9 and TRBJ1-1, with D maybe TRBD1 (5 bases). The CDR3 has 14 residues. V lost 5 bases to trimming and J lost 5 bases, with 15 bases between them. The germline gives CDR1 SEHNR, CDR2 FQNEAQ (reference sequence). The CDR3 loop reads CASSPGGGRTEAFF. The CDR3 nucleotides read TGTGCCAGCAGCCCGGGGGGAGGGCGGACTGAAGCTTTCTTT.

The chain has TRBV27 and TRBJ2-7; D is possibly TRBD1 (6 bases). From germline, CDR1 is MNHEY and CDR2 SMNVEV (reference sequence). V was shortened by 6 bases and J by 3 bases, with 12 bases between the two germline ends. This CDR3 spans 13 amino acids. The chain's CDR3 is CASRDRGGYEQYF. CDR3 in DNA: TGTGCCAGCAGGGACAGAGGCGGCTACGAGCAGTACTTC.

This clone appeared once. The rearrangement uses TRBV5-4 and TRBJ2-1, with TRBD1 matching 8 bases. CDR1 and CDR2 from the germline V gene are SGHNT and YYREEE (reference sequence). The CDR3 spans 18 residues. Trimming took 2 bases from V and 0 from J; bases not matched to a gene: 10. This CDR3 is CASSFRTGWESSYNEQFF. CDR3 bases: TGTGCCAGCAGCTTCCGGACAGGGTGGGAGAGCTCCTACAATGAGCAGTTCTTC.

The CDR3 is CAISGQGAGETQYF. The DNA of the CDR3 is TGTGCCATCAGTGGCCAGGGGGCAGGGGAGACCCAGTACTTC. The V call is TRBV10-3, the J call TRBJ2-5, with TRBD1 identical over 8 bases. The CDR3 consists of 14 residues. J gave up 5 bases and V 4 bases, and 6 bases lay outside the gene matches. Germline lookup yields CDR1 ENHRY and CDR2 SYGVKD.

The CDR3 spells CATSRDPSGRGTYEQYF. The CDR3 coding sequence is TGTGCCACCAGCAGAGATCCCAGCGGGAGGGGAACCTACGAGCAGTACTTC. This chain joins TRBV15 and TRBJ2-7, with 10 bases aligning to TRBD2. Germline values: CDR1 LNHNV, CDR2 YYDKDF (reference sequence). The V and J ends lost 0 bases and 2 bases, in that order; junction bases with no gene match: 7. The CDR3 totals 17 residues.

This sequence joins TRBV24-1 and TRBJ2-1, with 10 bases fitting TRBD1. Germline V gene data show CDR1 as KGHDR and CDR2 as SFDVKD. The junction had 4 bases not matched to a gene; V was cut back by 3 bases and J by 6 bases. The CDR3 length is 15 residues. CDR3 sequence (DNA): TGTGCCACCAGTGATCCGGGACAGGGGCTCAATGAGCAGTTCTTC. Translation gives CATSDPGQGLNEQFF.

The chain joins TRBV11-1 to TRBJ2-1; D is unclear. The germline V and J ends were trimmed by 1 base and 0 bases, with 7 bases remaining between them. The CDR3 extends over 15 amino acids. Germline V gives CDR1 SGHAT, CDR2 FQDESV (reference sequence). The CDR3, as DNA: TGTGCCAGCAGCTTAGGACGGAGCTCCTACAATGAGCAGTTCTTC. The encoded protein is CASSLGRSSYNEQFF.

CDR3 amino acids: CASSPGQGRSGGYTF. In DNA, the CDR3 is TGTGCCAGTAGTCCCGGACAGGGTCGTTCCGGTGGCTACACCTTC. The chain combines TRBV19 with TRBJ1-2, with TRBD1 matching over 8 bases. The CDR3 has 15 residues. V dropped 5 bases and J dropped 7; count of bases not matched to a gene: 12. Germline loops: CDR1 LNHDA, CDR2 SQIVND (reference sequence).

This chain links TRBV7-2 with TRBJ2-1; the D is unclear. The CDR3 consists of 13 residues. Trimming removed 2 bases from V and 4 bases from J, with 6 bases in between. CDR1 is SGHTA, CDR2 FQGNSA, per germline. The CDR3 sequence: CASSLQDYNEQFF. For the CDR3, the DNA is TGTGCCAGCAGCTTACAGGATTACAATGAGCAGTTCTTC.

The chain employs TRBV3-1 (or the pseudogene TRBV3-2) and TRBJ2-7; possible D gene TRBD1, 6 bases. Germline V gene sequence: CDR1 LGHDT, CDR2 YNNKEL (reference sequence). The CDR3 loop spans 12 amino acids. Trimming took 6 bases from V and 12 from J, leaving 18 bases between them. The CDR3: CASRETTGRLYF. DNA of the CDR3: TGTGCCAGCAGGGAAACTACAGGGCGGCTGTACTTC.

This clone has more than one count but fewer than ten. The chain has TRBV5-8 and TRBJ1-4; no firm D call. The V gene lost 0 bases and the J gene lost 8 bases, with 11 bases spanning the gap. The CDR3 extends over 14 amino acids. Per the germline V gene, CDR1 is SGHTS and CDR2 is YDEGEE. CDR3 region: CASSLASTNEKLFF. The CDR3 coding sequence is TGTGCCAGCAGCTTGGCCTCGACAAACGAAAAACTGTTTTTT. Full variable domain (rest looked up from reference TRBV5-8 and TRBJ1-4): EAGVTQSPTHLIKTRGQQATLRCSPISGHTSVYWYQQALGLGLQFLLWYDEGEERNRGNFPPRFSGRQFPNYSSELNVNALELEDSALYLCASSLASTNEKLFFGSGTQLSVL.

The chain recombines TRBV3-1 (or the pseudogene TRBV3-2) with TRBJ1-1, with D unresolved. Germline CDR1 LGHDT, CDR2 YNNKEL (reference sequence). The CDR3 covers 15 residues. V dropped 2 bases and J dropped 6 bases, with 16 bases sitting between them. In DNA, the CDR3 is TGTGCCAGCAGCCAATACCCCAGCGGACGCGCTGAAGCTTTCTTT. It is translated as CASSQYPSGRAEAFF.

J is TRBJ2-7 and V is TRBV9; TRBD2 aligns across 9 bases. Per germline, CDR1 SGDLS and CDR2 YYNGEE. V trimming: 0 bases; J trimming: 1 base; junction bases outside the gene matches: 5. The CDR3 length is 16 residues. The CDR3 region is CASSVAASGASYEQYF. The CDR3, as DNA: TGTGCCAGCAGCGTAGCTGCTAGCGGGGCATCCTACGAGCAGTACTTC. The variable domain in full, with the rest retrieved from reference TRBV9 and TRBJ2-7, is DSGVTQTPKHLITATGQRVTLRCSPRSGDLSVYWYQQSLDQGLQFLIQYYNGEERAKGNILERFSAQQFPDLHSELNLSSLELGDSALYFCASSVAASGASYEQYFGPGTRLTVT.

This chain uses TRBV30 with TRBJ1-1, with 12 bases matching TRBD1. The germline V gene has CDR1 GTSNPN and CDR2 SVGIG (reference sequence). The J segment lost 4 bases and the V segment lost 5 bases, leaving 5 bases of the junction unmatched. CDR3 length: 14 residues. In DNA form, the CDR3 reads TGTGCCTGGGGTCCGGGACAGGGGGCCACTGAAGCTTTCTTT. Translated: CAWGPGQGATEAFF. Drawing the rest from reference TRBV30 and TRBJ1-1, the complete variable domain is SQTIHQWPATLVQPVGSPLSLECTVEGTSNPNLYWYRQAAGRGLQLLFYSVGIGQISSEVPQNLSASRPQDRQFILSSKKLLLSDSGFYLCAWGPGQGATEAFFGQGTRLTVV.